The 14 T cell receptor beta chains presented below share a single source sample, sequenced in a study of beta chain features in type 1 diabetes. Isolated RNA was reverse transcribed in full, so expressed TCRB transcripts were sequenced. Data came from immunoSEQ multiplex PCR; TCRdb stores just in-frame clones and leaves some out. The data show about 620,000 clones, roughly 16% seen once. The sequencing sample was made of naive CD4+ T cells from blood. These TCRs come from a man younger than 30 in good health.

This clone was seen a few times. The gene calls are TRBV28 and TRBJ1-1, with D uncertain. V lost 6 bases to trimming and J lost 1 base, with 9 bases between them. CDR3 size: 13 residues. Germline assignment: CDR1 MDHEN and CDR2 SYDVKM. The CDR3 protein is CASRSDWNTEAFF. The DNA of the CDR3 is TGTGCCAGCAGGTCGGATTGGAACACTGAAGCTTTCTTT.

V is TRBV9 and J is TRBJ2-3; no clear D. Trimming removed 1 base at V and 8 bases at J, with 5 bases between. The CDR3 has 11 amino acids. Germline V gives CDR1 SGDLS, CDR2 YYNGEE. The CDR3 nucleotides are TGTGCCAGCAGCGTATCAGCTACGCAGTATTTT. Protein sequence: CASSVSATQYF. The complete variable domain, with remaining parts taken from reference TRBV9 and TRBJ2-3, reads DSGVTQTPKHLITATGQRVTLRCSPRSGDLSVYWYQQSLDQGLQFLIQYYNGEERAKGNILERFSAQQFPDLHSELNLSSLELGDSALYFCASSVSATQYFGPGTRLTVL.

The rearrangement links TRBV2 to TRBJ2-7; TRBD1 agrees at 7 bases. Trimming removed 7 bases from V and 6 bases from J; junction bases left unmatched: 15. Germline loops: CDR1 SNHLY, CDR2 FYNNEI. There are 15 residues in the CDR3. CDR3 in DNA: TGTGCCAGCAATCACCTTGACAGGGCCTCGGGCGAGCAGTACTTC. As protein: CASNHLDRASGEQYF.

The sample holds a few counts of this clone. The chain employs TRBV10-3 and TRBJ2-7; maybe TRBD1 (5 bases). Germline-derived CDR1 and CDR2 are ENHRY and SYGVKD. CDR3 length: 13 amino acids. V was trimmed by 9 bases and J by 2 bases, leaving 14 bases between them. Here the CDR3 DNA reads TGTGCCATTAGGGGATTGGGAACCTACGAGCAGTACTTC. As protein: CAIRGLGTYEQYF.

V is TRBV7-9 and J is TRBJ1-6; no definite D call. Germline CDR1 is SEHNR and CDR2 is FQNEAQ (reference sequence). The length of the CDR3 is 17 residues. With 3 bases removed from V and 0 bases from J, the gap between germline ends came to 12 bases. The CDR3 DNA reads as TGTGCCAGCAGCTTGGTATTTTCAAGCTCCTATAATTCACCCCTCCACTTT. It specifies CASSLVFSSSYNSPLHF.

This clone appeared a few times. The chain joins TRBV25-1 to TRBJ2-7; D uncertain. Trimming left V 4 bases short and J 5 bases short, with 15 bases between. The CDR3 loop spans 14 amino acids. Per germline, CDR1 MGHDK and CDR2 SYGVNS. In DNA, the CDR3 is TGTGCCAGCAGTGGTCGGCTAATTACTCACGAGCAGTACTTC. Its translation: CASSGRLITHEQYF.

This clone was observed a few times. This chain uses TRBV28 with TRBJ2-5; D remains unclear. Trimming cost V 7 bases and J 1 base, with 7 bases left between them. The CDR3 loop spans 12 amino acids. Germline-derived CDR1 and CDR2 are MDHEN and SYDVKM. The CDR3 here is CASTGSQETQYF. CDR3 in DNA: TGTGCCAGCACTGGGTCCCAAGAGACCCAGTACTTC. The entire variable domain, with the rest obtained from reference TRBV28 and TRBJ2-5, is as follows: DVKVTQSSRYLVKRTGEKVFLECVQDMDHENMFWYRQDPGLGLRLIYFSYDVKMKEKGDIPEGYSVSREKKERFSLILESASTNQTSMYLCASTGSQETQYFGPGTRLLVL.

In DNA form, the CDR3 reads TGCGCCAGCAGCCAAACCACAGGGGCTGGGGCCAACGTCCTGACTTTC. It is translated as CASSQTTGAGANVLTF. This rearrangement joins TRBV4-3 to TRBJ2-6; 7 bases map to TRBD1. This CDR3 comprises 16 residues. Trimming took 2 bases from V and 2 from J; bases not matched to a gene: 3. The germline V gene encodes CDR1 LGHNA and CDR2 YSLEER.

Ten or more counts support this clone. The chain carries TRBV23-1 and TRBJ2-6; D is unclear. TRBV23-1 falls under the ORF class, with uncertain function. V was cut by 2 bases and J by 1 base, with 9 bases left in between. The CDR3 is made up of 16 amino acids. In DNA, the CDR3 is TGCGCCAGCAGTCAACCGTTGCGGTCTGGGGCCAACGTCCTGACTTTC. Translation gives CASSQPLRSGANVLTF.

The chain's CDR3 is CASSQDGTLAYNEQFF. CDR3 DNA: TGCGCCAGCAGCCAAGACGGGACACTAGCCTACAATGAGCAGTTCTTC. V usage is TRBV4-3 and J usage is TRBJ2-1, with a possible D match to TRBD1 (6 bases). CDR1 and CDR2 (germline): LGHNA, YSLEER. The ends were cut back, 0 bases at V and 2 bases at J, with 11 bases in the middle. This CDR3 is 16 amino acids long.

This chain links TRBV30 with TRBJ2-7; D is unclear. The CDR3 totals 14 residues. Germline V gene data show CDR1 as GTSNPN and CDR2 as SVGIG (reference sequence). V was shortened by 3 bases and J by 3 bases, with 15 bases between the two germline ends. CDR3 protein: CAWRVGGKYYEQYF. DNA for the CDR3: TGTGCCTGGAGAGTTGGTGGCAAGTACTACGAGCAGTACTTC.

The chain uses TRBV7-9 and TRBJ1-4; D perhaps matches TRBD1 (6 bases). Trimming took off 5 bases at V and 5 bases at J, with 21 bases between the two ends. Per germline, CDR1 SEHNR and CDR2 FQNEAQ (reference sequence). This CDR3 has 17 residues. The CDR3 region is CASSQRRDRRSNEKLFF. As DNA, the CDR3 is TGTGCCAGCAGCCAAAGAAGAGACAGGCGGTCAAATGAAAAACTGTTTTTT.

The genes are TRBV7-2 and TRBJ2-1; D possibly corresponds to TRBD2 (5 bases). The CDR3 sequence is 15 residues long. Germline V gene sequence: CDR1 SGHTA, CDR2 FQGNSA. Trimming stripped 4 bases from V and 3 bases from J, with 13 bases between. The CDR3, as DNA: TGTGCCAGCAGCTCCCGACCTAGCAGCTACAATGAGCAGTTCTTC. Translation gives CASSSRPSSYNEQFF. The complete variable domain, with remaining parts taken from reference TRBV7-2 and TRBJ2-1, reads GAGVSQSPSNKVTEKGKDVELRCDPISGHTALYWYRQSLGQGLEFLIYFQGNSAPDKSGLPSDRFSAERTGGSVSTLTIQRTQQEDSAVYLCASSSRPSSYNEQFFGPGTRLTVL.

The chain combines TRBV6-6 with TRBJ2-7; D uncertain. Trimming shortened V by 2 bases and J by 12 bases, and 8 bases separated the two germline ends. The CDR3 has 10 amino acids. Germline V gives CDR1 MNHNY, CDR2 SVGAGI (reference sequence). The CDR3 region is CASSYSMLYF. CDR3 coding DNA: TGTGCCAGCAGTTACAGCATGTTGTACTTC.